A selection of T cell receptor beta chains follows, all from one sample in a study of T cell responses to AZD1222 COVID-19 vaccine. The table came from immunoSEQ multiplex PCR; TCRdb's copy has only in-frame clones and leaves some out. Found here are 95,000 to 150,000 clones, roughly 85% of them singletons; the top ten hold approximately 8.5%. The input for sequencing was peripheral blood, taken on day 0 of AZD1222 vaccination. The receptors derive from an adult in good health. CDR3s include the opening cysteine and the closing phenylalanine or tryptophan. The order of the fields is J gene, clone size, D gene, V gene, CDR3 protein, CDR3 DNA. A D gene is named only where the DNA matches it firmly. Rows may omit the clone size; those that give it use once, few, many or a size class.

TRBJ1-2 . . TRBV7-2 CASSLAERIYGYTF TGTGCCAGCAGCTTAGCGGAACGCATCTATGGCTACACCTTC
TRBJ2-5 . . TRBV30 CAWSYIRGVETQYF TGTGCCTGGAGTTATATCAGAGGGGTGGAGACCCAGTACTTC
TRBJ1-1 once . TRBV28 CASSAGDAGNTEAFF TGTGCCAGCAGTGCAGGGGACGCCGGAAACACTGAAGCTTTCTTT
TRBJ1-2 . . TRBV3-1/TRBV3-2 CASSQPGRGGYGYTF TGTGCCAGCAGCCAACCTGGACGAGGGGGCTATGGCTACACCTTC
TRBJ2-7 once . TRBV14 CASSLPGTGVYEQYF TGTGCCAGCAGCCTACCCGGGACGGGGGTCTACGAGCAGTACTTC
TRBJ1-1 . . TRBV2 CASNPPTSHTEAFF TGTGCCAGCAACCCCCCCACGAGTCACACTGAAGCTTTCTTT
TRBJ1-4 once . TRBV30 CAWSVLVSNEKLFF TGTGCCTGGAGTGTATTGGTGTCTAATGAAAAACTGTTTTTT
TRBJ2-5 . . TRBV5-4 CASSLARPGSQETQYF TGTGCCAGCAGCTTGGCCAGGCCGGGGTCTCAAGAGACCCAGTACTTC
TRBJ2-1 . . TRBV3-1/TRBV3-2 CASSQRGVGDNEQFF TGTGCCAGCAGCCAAAGAGGGGTTGGGGACAATGAGCAGTTCTTC
TRBJ2-7 . TRBD1 TRBV7-2 CASSATGTGGDEQYF TGTGCCAGCAGCGCGACCGGGACAGGGGGGGACGAGCAGTACTTC
TRBJ2-2 few TRBD2 TRBV7-2 CASSLYSGGESWELFF TGTGCCAGCAGCCTCTATAGCGGGGGGGAATCGTGGGAGCTGTTTTTT
TRBJ1-1 once . TRBV6-5 CASTVGTEAFF TGTGCCAGCACTGTAGGGACTGAAGCTTTCTTT
TRBJ2-7 few . TRBV24-1 CATSDGQLAYEQYF TGTGCCACCAGTGATGGACAGTTGGCCTACGAGCAGTACTTC
TRBJ2-2 . . TRBV19 CASSSLRDVTGELFF TGTGCCAGTAGCTCGCTCCGGGACGTCACCGGGGAGCTGTTTTTT
TRBJ1-2 . . TRBV28 CASSYGGNGYTF TGTGCCAGCAGCTACGGGGGAAATGGCTACACCTTC
TRBJ2-7 . TRBD2 TRBV7-2 CASSSWTSGKPYEQYF TGTGCCAGCAGCTCTTGGACTAGCGGGAAGCCCTACGAGCAGTACTTC
TRBJ1-6 . TRBD1 TRBV19 CASTQGAENSPLHF TGTGCCAGTACTCAGGGGGCAGAAAATTCACCCCTCCACTTT
TRBJ1-2 . TRBD1 TRBV5-1 CASSSDRGSNYGYTF TGCGCCAGCAGCTCCGACAGGGGATCTAACTATGGCTACACCTTC
TRBJ1-1 . TRBD1 TRBV19 CASSIQGAIGTEAFF TGTGCCAGTAGTATTCAGGGGGCCATTGGCACTGAAGCTTTCTTT
TRBJ2-1 . TRBD1 TRBV7-6 CASSLGRDRVRNEQFF TGTGCCAGCAGCTTAGGCCGGGACAGGGTTAGGAATGAGCAGTTCTTC
TRBJ2-3 . . TRBV5-1 CASSLGEDTQYF TGCGCCAGCAGCTTAGGTGAAGATACGCAGTATTTT
TRBJ2-7 . . TRBV25-1 CARSGDMAPYESYEQYF TGTGCGAGGAGTGGGGACATGGCACCGTACGAGTCCTACGAGCAGTACTTC
TRBJ1-2 once . TRBV29-1 CSVDSLGLDYGYTF TGCAGCGTTGACTCTCTCGGGTTAGACTATGGCTACACCTTC
TRBJ1-6 . TRBD1 TRBV6-4 CASSDRTGGDSPLHF TGTGCCAGCAGTGATCGCACAGGGGGCGATTCACCCCTCCACTTT
TRBJ2-5 . TRBD2 TRBV4-2 CASSQDRAGKETQYF TGTGCCAGCAGCCAAGATCGAGCGGGGAAAGAGACCCAGTACTTC
TRBJ2-7 . . TRBV20-1 CSASLGETYEQYF TGCAGTGCTAGTCTCGGGGAGACCTACGAGCAGTACTTC
TRBJ1-6 once TRBD1 TRBV2 CASRPGTVNSPLHF TGTGCCAGCAGACCCGGGACAGTGAATTCACCCCTCCACTTT
TRBJ1-1 . . TRBV28 CASRPNMNTEAFF TGTGCCAGCAGGCCTAACATGAACACTGAAGCTTTCTTT
TRBJ1-5 . . TRBV6-6 CASSRDGGSISNQPQHF TGTGCCAGCAGCCGAGACGGTGGTTCGATCAGCAATCAGCCCCAGCATTTT
TRBJ2-1 . . TRBV7-9 CASSLRGTSHNEQFF TGTGCCAGCAGCTTGAGGGGGACTTCACACAATGAGCAGTTCTTC
TRBJ1-1 . . TRBV28 CASSLGETEAFF TGTGCCAGCAGTTTAGGTGAGACTGAAGCTTTCTTT
TRBJ2-1 . . TRBV6-5 CASSYGTDVVYNEQFF TGTGCCAGCAGTTACGGAACAGATGTTGTTTACAATGAGCAGTTCTTC
TRBJ1-1 . . TRBV7-2 CASSPIPGAANTEAFF TGTGCCAGCAGCCCAATCCCGGGGGCGGCGAACACTGAAGCTTTCTTT
TRBJ1-6 . . TRBV7-3 CASSSGDSPLHF TGTGCCAGCAGCTCGGGTGATTCACCCCTCCACTTT
TRBJ2-3 . . TRBV5-6 CASSSLDTQYF TGTGCCAGCAGCTCGTTAGATACGCAGTATTTT
TRBJ2-1 . TRBD2 TRBV7-9 CASSLVPESGGAHNEQFF TGTGCCAGCAGCTTAGTCCCGGAGAGCGGGGGGGCCCACAATGAGCAGTTCTTC
TRBJ2-7 . TRBD1 TRBV30 CAWDPGTGSYEQYF TGTGCCTGGGACCCCGGGACAGGCTCCTACGAGCAGTACTTC
TRBJ1-1 . . TRBV7-9 CASSPRLGNTEAFF TGTGCCAGCAGCCCGCGACTCGGGAACACTGAAGCTTTCTTT
TRBJ2-7 . . TRBV3-1/TRBV3-2 CASSGGYYEQYF TGTGCCAGCAGTGGAGGATACTACGAGCAGTACTTC
TRBJ1-6 . . TRBV3-1/TRBV3-2 CASSQEPQGRNSPLHF TGTGCCAGCAGCCAAGAGCCCCAGGGGAGGAATTCACCCCTCCACTTT
TRBJ1-2 . . TRBV27 CASSFAGSGYGYTF TGTGCCAGCAGTTTTGCGGGGTCGGGATATGGCTACACCTTC
TRBJ2-1 . . TRBV5-4 CASSLVAGPNNEQFF TGTGCCAGCAGCTTGGTTGCGGGGCCGAACAATGAGCAGTTCTTC
TRBJ1-3 . . TRBV2 CASSGLQTASGNTIYF TGTGCCAGCAGTGGTCTCCAGACAGCCTCTGGAAACACCATATATTTT
TRBJ1-3 . . TRBV19 CASSGGNTIYF TGTGCCAGTAGTGGTGGAAACACCATATATTTT
TRBJ2-2 . . TRBV6-5 CASRETGRTGELFF TGTGCCAGTAGAGAGACAGGTCGGACCGGGGAGCTGTTTTTT
TRBJ2-5 . TRBD2 TRBV9 CASSVTSGRAETQYF TGTGCCAGCAGCGTTACTAGCGGGAGGGCCGAGACCCAGTACTTC
TRBJ1-5 . TRBD1 TRBV12-3/TRBV12-4 CASKGTGTSPQHF TGTGCCAGCAAGGGGACAGGTACTTCGCCCCAGCATTTT
TRBJ1-4 . . TRBV28 CASNFGGAGAAKLFF TGTGCCAGCAACTTTGGGGGGGCAGGGGCTGCAAAACTGTTTTTT
TRBJ1-5 . . TRBV6-2/TRBV6-3 CASSYLNGVYSNQPQHF TGTGCCAGCAGTTACCTTAACGGAGTCTATAGCAATCAGCCCCAGCATTTT
TRBJ2-7 . TRBD2 TRBV19 CASSIRLAESYEQYF TGTGCCAGTAGTATTAGACTAGCGGAATCCTACGAGCAGTACTTC
TRBJ1-1 . TRBD1 TRBV30 CAPKRGQDMNTEAFF TGTGCCCCCAAAAGGGGACAGGACATGAACACTGAAGCTTTCTTT
TRBJ1-5 few TRBD1 TRBV15 CATSRQGQNQPQHF TGTGCCACCAGTCGCCAGGGACAGAACCAGCCCCAGCATTTT
TRBJ2-5 . TRBD2 TRBV19 CASRPSGDRLETQYF TGTGCCAGTAGACCTAGCGGGGACCGATTGGAGACCCAGTACTTC
TRBJ2-2 . . TRBV7-2 CASSLFAGEGFGELFF TGTGCCAGCAGCTTATTTGCGGGTGAAGGATTCGGGGAGCTGTTTTTT
TRBJ2-3 . . TRBV6-5 CASRQQETTDTQYF TGTGCCAGCAGACAACAGGAAACCACAGATACGCAGTATTTT
TRBJ1-1 . TRBD1 TRBV3-1/TRBV3-2 CAFQGGVKVLNTEAFF TGTGCCTTCCAGGGGGGGGTGAAGGTACTGAACACTGAAGCTTTCTTT
TRBJ1-3 . . TRBV4-1 CASSAVGKKGNTIYF TGCGCCAGCAGCGCTGTGGGAAAGAAAGGAAACACCATATATTTT
TRBJ2-3 . . TRBV6-5 CASSYSTGDTQYF TGTGCCAGCAGTTACTCGACGGGCGATACGCAGTATTTT